This is a list of T cell receptor beta chains from one sample in a study of tumor-infiltrating lymphocytes in localized non-small cell lung cancer. Assay used: immunoSEQ multiplex PCR; TCRdb lists only in-frame clones, some missing. In the table there are some 2,600 clones, about 60% of which are singletons. Sequencing used uninvolved lung tissue not adjacent to the tumor. The receptors originated from a human donor with non-small cell lung cancer. The CDR3 runs from the conserved cysteine through the conserved F or W. Each record gives: D gene, J gene, V gene, clone size, CDR3 DNA, CDR3 protein. The D gene is left open where the match is weak. Clone size is stated in some rows and not others, as once, few, many or a class when expanded.

D: NA; J: TRBJ2-2; V: TRBV5-1; size: few; DNA: TGCGCCAGCAGCATAGATTCCGGGGAGCTGTTTTTT; CDR3: CASSIDSGELFF
D: NA; J: TRBJ1-4; V: TRBV20-1; size: NA; DNA: TGCAGTGCTTACAGCGAGGGGCTGTTTTTT; CDR3: CSAYSEGLFF
D: NA; J: TRBJ2-1; V: TRBV27; size: NA; DNA: TGTGCCAGCAGTTTACCGCCCTTCAGCGGAAGCTCCTACAATGAGCAGTTCTTC; CDR3: CASSLPPFSGSSYNEQFF
D: TRBD1; J: TRBJ2-1; V: TRBV19; size: NA; DNA: TGTGCCGCCCAGAGGCAGGGGGCGAATGAGCAGTTCTTC; CDR3: CAAQRQGANEQFF
D: NA; J: TRBJ1-2; V: TRBV27; size: NA; DNA: TGTGCCAGCAGCATACTAGGGAACTATGGCTACACCTTC; CDR3: CASSILGNYGYTF
D: TRBD2; J: TRBJ2-1; V: TRBV6-5; size: NA; DNA: TGTGCCAGCAGTTTTGGGGTAGCGGGGTACAATGAGCAGTTCTTC; CDR3: CASSFGVAGYNEQFF
D: TRBD1; J: TRBJ1-4; V: TRBV6-5; size: NA; DNA: TGTGCCAGCAGTTACTCGGGACAGAAATCAGGGGAAAAACTGTTTTTT; CDR3: CASSYSGQKSGEKLFF
D: NA; J: TRBJ2-2; V: TRBV28; size: once; DNA: TGTGCCAGCGATCCACAGTCCACCGGGGAGCTGTTTTTT; CDR3: CASDPQSTGELFF
D: NA; J: TRBJ1-2; V: TRBV5-4; size: large; DNA: TGTGCCAGCAGCCCAAACAGGGAGGGCTATGGCTACACCTTC; CDR3: CASSPNREGYGYTF
D: NA; J: TRBJ1-5; V: TRBV11-2; size: medium-sized; DNA: TGTGCCAGCAGCTCCAGTGGGCAGCCCCAGCATTTT; CDR3: CASSSSGQPQHF
D: NA; J: TRBJ2-7; V: TRBV7-6; size: NA; DNA: TGTGCCAGCAGTGCCGGGACCGGGTTATACGAGCAGTACTTC; CDR3: CASSAGTGLYEQYF
D: TRBD1; J: TRBJ1-1; V: TRBV30; size: once; DNA: TGTGCCGGAAGGACAGGGAGGGCCACTGAAGCTTTCTTT; CDR3: CAGRTGRATEAFF
D: NA; J: TRBJ2-1; V: TRBV19; size: NA; DNA: TGTGCCAGTAGTATAGAAAATGAGCAGTTCTTC; CDR3: CASSIENEQFF
D: NA; J: TRBJ1-1; V: TRBV6-5; size: NA; DNA: TGTGCCAGCAGTTACTCGACCCCCCGAGCTGAAGCTTTCTTT; CDR3: CASSYSTPRAEAFF
D: NA; J: TRBJ2-5; V: TRBV11-2; size: NA; DNA: TGTGCCAGCAGCTCCTCTACAGGGTTTTGGAGTGAGACCCAGTACTTC; CDR3: CASSSSTGFWSETQYF
D: TRBD2; J: TRBJ2-3; V: TRBV4-3; size: NA; DNA: TGCGCCAGCAGCCGATCCGGGACTAGCGGGAGTGCAGATACGCAGTATTTT; CDR3: CASSRSGTSGSADTQYF
D: TRBD1; J: TRBJ2-7; V: TRBV6-1; size: NA; DNA: TGTGCCAGCAGTGTCACAGGGGGGTCCTACGAGCAGTACTTC; CDR3: CASSVTGGSYEQYF
D: NA; J: TRBJ2-2; V: TRBV7-2; size: few; DNA: TGTGCCAGCAGCCACAGCGGCAAGAACACCGGGGAGCTGTTTTTT; CDR3: CASSHSGKNTGELFF
D: NA; J: TRBJ1-3; V: TRBV6-5; size: NA; DNA: TGTGCCAGCAAGAGTACGTTCGCTGGAAACACCATATATTTT; CDR3: CASKSTFAGNTIYF
D: TRBD2; J: TRBJ2-1; V: TRBV4-1; size: few; DNA: TGCGCCAGCAGCCGAAGACTAGCGGGAGACCTCAATGAGCAGTTCTTC; CDR3: CASSRRLAGDLNEQFF
D: NA; J: TRBJ1-5; V: TRBV4-3; size: NA; DNA: TGCGCCAGCAGCCAAGATGGCCGCGGAGGAAGCAATCAGCCCCAGCATTTT; CDR3: CASSQDGRGGSNQPQHF
D: TRBD1; J: TRBJ1-2; V: TRBV27; size: NA; DNA: TGTGCCAGCAAAGGCGGGACAGCAGTTGGCTACACCTTC; CDR3: CASKGGTAVGYTF
D: TRBD1; J: TRBJ1-2; V: TRBV6-1; size: NA; DNA: TGTGCCGGTGACAGGGACGGGTATGGCTACACCTTC; CDR3: CAGDRDGYGYTF
D: TRBD2; J: TRBJ2-1; V: TRBV28; size: NA; DNA: TGTGCCAGCAGTTTATGGGCTAGCGGGAGGCCCGGGAATGAGCAGTTCTTC; CDR3: CASSLWASGRPGNEQFF
D: NA; J: TRBJ2-5; V: TRBV7-3; size: few; DNA: TGTGCCAGCAGCTTCCAGGGGGGAGAGACCCAGTACTTC; CDR3: CASSFQGGETQYF
D: NA; J: TRBJ2-7; V: TRBV6-5; size: NA; DNA: TGTGCCAGCAGATCCCCTGGAGCGTTCAACGAGCAGTACTTC; CDR3: CASRSPGAFNEQYF
D: NA; J: TRBJ2-7; V: TRBV20-1; size: few; DNA: TGCAGTGCTGGTCCCCTTACCGAGCAGTACTTC; CDR3: CSAGPLTEQYF
D: TRBD1; J: TRBJ1-5; V: TRBV6-5; size: NA; DNA: TGTGCCAGCAGGGAGGACAGGGGAGGCAATCAGCCCCAGCATTTT; CDR3: CASREDRGGNQPQHF
D: NA; J: TRBJ2-6; V: TRBV19; size: NA; DNA: TGTGCCAGTAGTCCCCCTGGCTCTGGGGCCAACGTCCTGACTTTC; CDR3: CASSPPGSGANVLTF
D: NA; J: TRBJ1-2; V: TRBV5-1; size: NA; DNA: TGCGCCAGCAGCTTGGATTGGGGGGAGCAGAATGGCTACACCTTC; CDR3: CASSLDWGEQNGYTF
D: NA; J: TRBJ1-1; V: TRBV30; size: NA; DNA: TGTGCCTGGAGGATGAACACTGAAGCTTTCTTT; CDR3: CAWRMNTEAFF
D: NA; J: TRBJ1-1; V: TRBV6-1; size: NA; DNA: TGTGCCAGCAGTGAATGGTGGGGGGTGAACACTGAAGCTTTCTTT; CDR3: CASSEWWGVNTEAFF
D: TRBD1; J: TRBJ2-7; V: TRBV4-2; size: once; DNA: TGTGCCAGCAGCCCCGACAGGGATGAAAGGGAGCAGTACTTC; CDR3: CASSPDRDEREQYF
D: NA; J: TRBJ2-7; V: TRBV30; size: NA; DNA: TGTGCCTGGAGTCCCACAGGGCCCTACGAGCAGTACTTC; CDR3: CAWSPTGPYEQYF
D: TRBD2; J: TRBJ2-7; V: TRBV7-2; size: NA; DNA: TGTGCCAGCAGCCAAGTTGCGGGAGGCCTCTCCGCCTACGAGCAGTACTTC; CDR3: CASSQVAGGLSAYEQYF
D: NA; J: TRBJ2-5; V: TRBV11-2; size: NA; DNA: TGTGCCAGCAGCTCCCCGGTCCTTCCCCAAGAGACCCAGTACTTC; CDR3: CASSSPVLPQETQYF
D: NA; J: TRBJ2-7; V: TRBV6-5; size: few; DNA: TGTGCCAGCAGACGCGCAGAAAACGAGCAGTACTTC; CDR3: CASRRAENEQYF
D: NA; J: TRBJ2-2; V: TRBV6-5; size: NA; DNA: TGTGCCAGCAGTCAGGGGCCTGACACCGGGGAGCTGTTTTTT; CDR3: CASSQGPDTGELFF
D: TRBD2; J: TRBJ2-2; V: TRBV7-6; size: NA; DNA: TGTGCCAGCAGCTTAGCGGCGGGAGTAACCGGGGAGCTGTTTTTT; CDR3: CASSLAAGVTGELFF
D: TRBD1; J: TRBJ1-2; V: TRBV7-2; size: once; DNA: TGTGCCAGCCTCCCGCAGAGGGGGCTTGGCTACACCTTC; CDR3: CASLPQRGLGYTF
D: TRBD1; J: TRBJ2-3; V: TRBV7-2; size: NA; DNA: TGTGCCAGCAGCTTAGTGTCGGGACAGCGGATTGGTACGCAGTATTTT; CDR3: CASSLVSGQRIGTQYF
D: NA; J: TRBJ2-3; V: TRBV6-4; size: NA; DNA: TGTGCCAGCAGCCCCATGTCGGGTTTAGATACGCAGTATTTT; CDR3: CASSPMSGLDTQYF
D: NA; J: TRBJ1-1; V: TRBV29-1; size: NA; DNA: TGCAGCGTCCGTACAGGTGGGGAGAACACTGAAGCTTTCTTT; CDR3: CSVRTGGENTEAFF
D: TRBD2; J: TRBJ2-7; V: TRBV5-1; size: medium-sized; DNA: TGCGCCAGCAGCTCCCCGTCTCTAGCGGACTATTCCTACGAGCAGTACTTC; CDR3: CASSSPSLADYSYEQYF
D: TRBD1; J: TRBJ2-7; V: TRBV6-1; size: NA; DNA: TGTGCCAGCAGCCAAAACAGGGGCTACGAGCAGTACTTC; CDR3: CASSQNRGYEQYF
D: TRBD2; J: TRBJ2-5; V: TRBV7-2; size: NA; DNA: TGTGCCAGCAGAAATGCGGGACTAGCGGGAGGGGACCGAGAGACCCAGTACTTC; CDR3: CASRNAGLAGGDRETQYF
D: NA; J: TRBJ2-6; V: TRBV29-1; size: NA; DNA: TGCAGCGTGAGGGGGGGACCCGGGGCCAACGTCCTGACTTTC; CDR3: CSVRGGPGANVLTF
D: NA; J: TRBJ1-1; V: TRBV2; size: few; DNA: TGTGCCAGCATAGTTGGGCGGGGCACTGAAGCTTTCTTT; CDR3: CASIVGRGTEAFF
D: NA; J: TRBJ1-2; V: TRBV30; size: NA; DNA: TGTGCCTGGAGTGTAGGGGCAGGTGGAGGCTATGGCTACACCTTC; CDR3: CAWSVGAGGGYGYTF